The present TCR beta chain was sequenced within a study of response to subunit inactivated influenza vaccine. TCRdb reanalysed the RT-PCR reads using MiXCR and keeps one entry per CDR3 protein. The sample carries roughly 170,000 distinct CDR3 sequences, 9.2% recorded once. Study-wide results and limits: The authors proposed limited new T cell recruitment per seasonal influenza vaccination.

This clonotype showed up many times. What it recognizes is unknown. Germline loops: CDR1 SGHVS, CDR2 FQNEAQ. The junction had 9 bases not matched to a gene; V was cut back by 5 bases and J by 6 bases. The length of the CDR3 is 15 residues. This clonotype originated in a man aged 45 to 65 who received an inactivated influenza vaccine. The sequences come from non-naive T cells sorted from PBMCs, collected on the day of vaccination. The V and J genes are TRBV7-8 and TRBJ1-4; 7 bases align to TRBD1. CDR3 protein: CASSPEQGFHEKLFF. The CDR3 DNA is TGTGCCAGCAGCCCCGAACAGGGGTTCCATGAAAAACTGTTTTTT.